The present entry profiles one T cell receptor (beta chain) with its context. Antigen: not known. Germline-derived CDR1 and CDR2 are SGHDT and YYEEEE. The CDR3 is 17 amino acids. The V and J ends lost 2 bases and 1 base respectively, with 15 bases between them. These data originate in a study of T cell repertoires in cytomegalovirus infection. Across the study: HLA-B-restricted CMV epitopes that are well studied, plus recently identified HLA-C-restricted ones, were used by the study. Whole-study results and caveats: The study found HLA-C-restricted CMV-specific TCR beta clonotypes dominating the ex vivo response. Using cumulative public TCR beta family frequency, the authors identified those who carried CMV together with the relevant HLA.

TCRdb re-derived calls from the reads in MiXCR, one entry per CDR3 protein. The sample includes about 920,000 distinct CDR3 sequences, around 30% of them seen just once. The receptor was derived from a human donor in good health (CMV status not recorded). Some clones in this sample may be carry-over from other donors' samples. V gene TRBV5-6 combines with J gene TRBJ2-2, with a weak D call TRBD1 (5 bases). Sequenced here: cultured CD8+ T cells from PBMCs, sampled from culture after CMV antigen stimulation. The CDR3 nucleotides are TGTGCCAGCAGCTTTTTGGCCCACAGGTGGAACACCGGGGAGCTGTTTTTT. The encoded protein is CASSFLAHRWNTGELFF. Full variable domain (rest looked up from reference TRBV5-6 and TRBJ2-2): DAGVTQSPTHLIKTRGQQVTLRCSPKSGHDTVSWYQQALGQGPQFIFQYYEEEERQRGNFPDRFSGHQFPNYSSELNVNALLLGDSALYLCASSFLAHRWNTGELFFGEGSRLTVL.